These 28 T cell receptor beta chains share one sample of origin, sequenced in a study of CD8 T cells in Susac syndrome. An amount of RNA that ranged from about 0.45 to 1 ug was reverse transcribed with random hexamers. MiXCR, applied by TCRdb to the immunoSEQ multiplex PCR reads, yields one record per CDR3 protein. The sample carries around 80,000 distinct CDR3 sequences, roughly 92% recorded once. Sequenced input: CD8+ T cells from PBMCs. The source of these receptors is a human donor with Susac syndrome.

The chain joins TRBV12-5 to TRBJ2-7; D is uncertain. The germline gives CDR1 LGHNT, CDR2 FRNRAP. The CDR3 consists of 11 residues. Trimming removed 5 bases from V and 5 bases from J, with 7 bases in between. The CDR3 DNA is TGTGCTAGTGGTCCGTTTAACGAGCAGTACTTC. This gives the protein CASGPFNEQYF.

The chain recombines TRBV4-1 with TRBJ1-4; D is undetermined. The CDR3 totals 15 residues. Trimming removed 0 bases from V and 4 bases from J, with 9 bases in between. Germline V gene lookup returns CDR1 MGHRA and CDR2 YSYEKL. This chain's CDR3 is CASSQDFPLNEKLFF. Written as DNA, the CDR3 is TGCGCCAGCAGCCAAGATTTTCCGCTTAATGAAAAACTGTTTTTT.

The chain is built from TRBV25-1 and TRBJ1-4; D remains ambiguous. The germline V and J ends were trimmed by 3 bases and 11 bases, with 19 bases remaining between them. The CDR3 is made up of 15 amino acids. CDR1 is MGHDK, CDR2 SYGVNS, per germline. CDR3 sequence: CASSDSTGPPGKLFF. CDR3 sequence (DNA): TGTGCCAGCAGTGACTCCACCGGGCCCCCGGGGAAACTGTTTTTT.

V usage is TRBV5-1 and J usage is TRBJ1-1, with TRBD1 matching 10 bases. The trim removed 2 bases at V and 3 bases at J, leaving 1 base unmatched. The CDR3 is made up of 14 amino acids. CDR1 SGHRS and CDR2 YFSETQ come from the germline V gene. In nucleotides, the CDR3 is TGCGCCAGCAGCTTTGGACAGGGGGACACTGAAGCTTTCTTT. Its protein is CASSFGQGDTEAFF.

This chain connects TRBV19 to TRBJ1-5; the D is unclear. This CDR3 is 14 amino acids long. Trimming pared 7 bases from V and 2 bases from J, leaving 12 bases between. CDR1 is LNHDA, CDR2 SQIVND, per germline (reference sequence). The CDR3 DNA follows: TGTGCCAGTATTAGTAAGGAAGGCAATCAGCCCCAGCATTTT. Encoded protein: CASISKEGNQPQHF.

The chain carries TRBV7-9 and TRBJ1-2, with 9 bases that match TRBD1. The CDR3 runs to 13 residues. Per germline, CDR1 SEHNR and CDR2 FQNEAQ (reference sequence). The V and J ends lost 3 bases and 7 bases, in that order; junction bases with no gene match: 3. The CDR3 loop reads CASSFGTGLGYTF. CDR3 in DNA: TGTGCCAGCAGCTTTGGGACAGGGCTTGGCTACACCTTC.

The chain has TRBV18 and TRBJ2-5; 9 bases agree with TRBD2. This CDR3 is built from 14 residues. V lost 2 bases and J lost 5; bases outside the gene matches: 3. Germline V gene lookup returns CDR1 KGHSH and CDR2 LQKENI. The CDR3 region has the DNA TGTGCCAGCTCACCAGGGACTAGCCGCGAGACCCAGTACTTC. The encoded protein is CASSPGTSRETQYF.

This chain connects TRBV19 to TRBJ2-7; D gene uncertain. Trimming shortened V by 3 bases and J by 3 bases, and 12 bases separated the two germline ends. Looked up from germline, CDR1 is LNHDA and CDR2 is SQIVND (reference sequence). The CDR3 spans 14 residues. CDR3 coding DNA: TGTGCCAGTAGTATCGTTGTTCGGAGCTACGAGCAGTACTTC. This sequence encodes CASSIVVRSYEQYF.

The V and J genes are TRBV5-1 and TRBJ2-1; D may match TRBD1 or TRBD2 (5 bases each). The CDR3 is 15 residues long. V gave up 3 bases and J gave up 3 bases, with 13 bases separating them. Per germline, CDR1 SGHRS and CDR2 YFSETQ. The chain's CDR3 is CASSSRDGYYNEQFF. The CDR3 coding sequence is TGCGCCAGCAGCTCCCGGGACGGATACTACAATGAGCAGTTCTTC.

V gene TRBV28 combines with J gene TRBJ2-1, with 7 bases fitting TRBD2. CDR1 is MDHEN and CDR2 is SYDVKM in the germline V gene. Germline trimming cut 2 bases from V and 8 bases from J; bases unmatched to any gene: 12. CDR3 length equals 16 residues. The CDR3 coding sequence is TGTGCCAGCAGTTTAAACCCCCGGGAGGCGGGGTATGAGCAGTTCTTC. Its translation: CASSLNPREAGYEQFF.

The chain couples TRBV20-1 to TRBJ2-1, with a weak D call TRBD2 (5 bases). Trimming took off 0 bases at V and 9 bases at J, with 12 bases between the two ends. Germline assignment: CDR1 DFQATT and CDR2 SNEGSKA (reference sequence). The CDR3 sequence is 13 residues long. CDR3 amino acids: CSARDRGSGEQFF. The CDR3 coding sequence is TGCAGTGCTAGAGATCGCGGGTCGGGTGAGCAGTTCTTC.

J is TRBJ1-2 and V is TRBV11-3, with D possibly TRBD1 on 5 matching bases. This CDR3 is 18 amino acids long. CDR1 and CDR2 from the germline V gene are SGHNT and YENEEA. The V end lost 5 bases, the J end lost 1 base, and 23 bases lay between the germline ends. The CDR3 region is CASSPHAGPDNFNYGYTF. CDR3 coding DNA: TGTGCCAGCAGCCCTCACGCAGGGCCCGATAATTTTAACTATGGCTACACCTTC. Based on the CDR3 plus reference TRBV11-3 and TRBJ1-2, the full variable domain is EAGVVQSPRYKIIEKKQPVAFWCNPISGHNTLYWYLQNLGQGPELLIRYENEEAVDDSQLPKDRFSAERLKGVDSTLKIQPAELGDSAVYLCASSPHAGPDNFNYGYTFGSGTRLTVV.

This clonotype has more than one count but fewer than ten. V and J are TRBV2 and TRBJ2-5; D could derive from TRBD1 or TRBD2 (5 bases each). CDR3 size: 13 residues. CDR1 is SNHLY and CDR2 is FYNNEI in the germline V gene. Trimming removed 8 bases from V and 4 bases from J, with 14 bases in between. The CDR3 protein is CASSLRGGETQYF. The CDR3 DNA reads TGTGCCAGCTCGTTGAGGGGCGGAGAGACCCAGTACTTC.

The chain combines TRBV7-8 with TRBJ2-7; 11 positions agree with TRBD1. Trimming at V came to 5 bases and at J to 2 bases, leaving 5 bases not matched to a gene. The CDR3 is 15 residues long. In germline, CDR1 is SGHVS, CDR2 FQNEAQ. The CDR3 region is CASSPLGQGAYEQYF. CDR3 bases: TGTGCCAGCAGCCCCCTGGGACAGGGGGCCTACGAGCAGTACTTC. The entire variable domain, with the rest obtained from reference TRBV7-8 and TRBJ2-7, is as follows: GAGVSQSPRYKVAKRGQDVALRCDPISGHVSLFWYQQALGQGPEFLTYFQNEAQLDKSGLPSDRFFAERPEGSVSTLKIQRTQQEDSAVYLCASSPLGQGAYEQYFGPGTRLTVT.

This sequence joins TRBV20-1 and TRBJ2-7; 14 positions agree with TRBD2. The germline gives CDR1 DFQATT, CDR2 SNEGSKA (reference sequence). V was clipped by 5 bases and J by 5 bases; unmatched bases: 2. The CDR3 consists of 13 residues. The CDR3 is CSAGTSGGHEQYF. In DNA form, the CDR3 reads TGCAGTGCTGGGACTAGCGGGGGTCACGAGCAGTACTTC.

The CDR3 DNA reads as TGTGCCAGCTCACCAAGAACTAGCGGGATGAATGAGCAGTTCTTC. This encodes CASSPRTSGMNEQFF. The V call is TRBV18, the J call TRBJ2-1; 10 nucleotides align to TRBD2. Unmatched junction bases numbered 5, after V lost 2 bases and J lost 7 bases. Germline V gene data show CDR1 as KGHSH and CDR2 as LQKENI. The CDR3 has 15 amino acids.

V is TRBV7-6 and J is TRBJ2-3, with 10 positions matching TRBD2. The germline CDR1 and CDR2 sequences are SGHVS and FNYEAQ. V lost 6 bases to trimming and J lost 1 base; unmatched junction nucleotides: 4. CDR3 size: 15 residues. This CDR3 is CASRTGTSGTDTQYF. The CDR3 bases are TGTGCCAGCAGAACGGGGACTAGCGGCACAGATACGCAGTATTTT.

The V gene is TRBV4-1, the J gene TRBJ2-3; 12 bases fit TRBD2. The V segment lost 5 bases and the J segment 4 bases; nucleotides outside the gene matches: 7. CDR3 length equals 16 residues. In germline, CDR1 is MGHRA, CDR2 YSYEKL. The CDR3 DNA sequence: TGCGCCAGCAGCTCGCCTAGCGGGGGGGCAGCAGATACGCAGTATTTT. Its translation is CASSSPSGGAADTQYF.

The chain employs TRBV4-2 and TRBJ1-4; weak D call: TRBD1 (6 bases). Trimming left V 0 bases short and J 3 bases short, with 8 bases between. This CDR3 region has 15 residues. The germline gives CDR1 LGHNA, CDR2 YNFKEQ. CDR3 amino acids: CASSQEGGPNEKLFF. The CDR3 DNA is TGTGCCAGCAGCCAAGAGGGGGGGCCTAATGAAAAACTGTTTTTT.

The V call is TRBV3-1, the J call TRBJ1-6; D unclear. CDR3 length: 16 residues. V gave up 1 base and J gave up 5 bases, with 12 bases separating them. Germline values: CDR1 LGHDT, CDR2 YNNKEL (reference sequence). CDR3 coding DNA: TGTGCCAGCAGCCAAGGGGGATCCGGGCATAATTCACCCCTCCACTTT. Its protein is CASSQGGSGHNSPLHF.

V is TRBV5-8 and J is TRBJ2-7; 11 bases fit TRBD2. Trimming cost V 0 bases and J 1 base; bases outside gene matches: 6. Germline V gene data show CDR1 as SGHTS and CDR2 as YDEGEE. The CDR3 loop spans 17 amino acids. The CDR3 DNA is TGTGCCAGCAGCTTGGTCAGTAGCGGGAGGGGATCCTACGAGCAGTACTTC. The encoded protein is CASSLVSSGRGSYEQYF.

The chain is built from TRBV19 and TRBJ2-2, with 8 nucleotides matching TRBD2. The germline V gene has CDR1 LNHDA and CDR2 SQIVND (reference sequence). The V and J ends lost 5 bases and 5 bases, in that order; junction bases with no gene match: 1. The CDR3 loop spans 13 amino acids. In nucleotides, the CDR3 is TGTGCCAGTAGTTCTAGCGGGACCGGGGAGCTGTTTTTT. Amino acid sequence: CASSSSGTGELFF.

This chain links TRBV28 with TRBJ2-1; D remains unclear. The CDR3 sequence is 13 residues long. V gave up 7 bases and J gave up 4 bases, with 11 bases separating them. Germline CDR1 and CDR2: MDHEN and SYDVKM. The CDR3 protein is CASTAMGYNEQFF. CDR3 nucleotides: TGTGCCAGCACCGCTATGGGGTACAATGAGCAGTTCTTC.

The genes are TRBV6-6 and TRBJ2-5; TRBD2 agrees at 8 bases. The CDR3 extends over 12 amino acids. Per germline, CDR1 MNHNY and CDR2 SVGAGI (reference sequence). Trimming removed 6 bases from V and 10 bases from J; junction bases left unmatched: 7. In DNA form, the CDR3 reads TGTGCCAGCAGAAAACTAGCGGAGGGCCAGTACTTC. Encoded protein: CASRKLAEGQYF.

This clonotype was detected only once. CDR3 nucleotides: TGCAGCCTCACCCGGAGTGGGAGGTTGTATACGCAGTATTTT. As protein: CSLTRSGRLYTQYF. The chain uses TRBV20-1 and TRBJ2-3; tentative D call: TRBD2 (6 bases). This CDR3 region has 14 residues. In germline, CDR1 is DFQATT, CDR2 SNEGSKA (reference sequence).

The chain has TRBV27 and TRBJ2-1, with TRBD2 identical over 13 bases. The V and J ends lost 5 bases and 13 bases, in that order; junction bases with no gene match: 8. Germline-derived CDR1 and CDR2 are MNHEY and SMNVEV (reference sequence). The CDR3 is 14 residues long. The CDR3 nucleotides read TGTGCCAGCAGTCAGAGGACTAGCGGGAGCGGTCAGTTCTTC. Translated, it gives CASSQRTSGSGQFF.

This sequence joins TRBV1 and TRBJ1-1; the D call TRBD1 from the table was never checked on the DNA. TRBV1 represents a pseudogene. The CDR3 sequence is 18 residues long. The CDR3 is CTSSQDRSYREGYTEAFF. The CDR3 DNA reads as TGCACCAGCAGCCAAGATCGGTCCTACAGGGAAGGGTACACTGAAGCTTTCTTT.

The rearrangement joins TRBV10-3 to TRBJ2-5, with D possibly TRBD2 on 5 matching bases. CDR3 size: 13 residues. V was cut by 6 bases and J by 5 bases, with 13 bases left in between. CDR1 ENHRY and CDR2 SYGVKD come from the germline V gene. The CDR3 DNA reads TGTGCCATCAGCCGGGATTCGTCGGAGACCCAGTACTTC. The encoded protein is CAISRDSSETQYF.